The 20 T cell receptor beta chains below come from one sample, sequenced in a study of T cells in Graves' hyperthyroidism and ophthalmopathy. From RNA transcripts, TCR beta CDR3 regions were amplified. The study used the HTBI primer set for a first-round RT-PCR of the TCR CDR3. TCRdb independently ran MiXCR on the multiplex PCR reads; one entry per CDR3 protein. The table shows 600,000 to 700,000 distinct CDR3 sequences, with about 45% occurring only once. The sequencing input was peripheral blood or thyroid tissue (not recorded which). The receptor source for this set is an adult man with Graves' disease, either hyperthyroidism or ophthalmopathy (not recorded which).

This chain links TRBV6-1 with TRBJ2-7; D not resolved. The V end lost 10 bases, the J end lost 2 bases, and 9 bases lay between the germline ends. The CDR3 totals 11 residues. The germline V gene has CDR1 MNHNS and CDR2 SASEGT. Here the CDR3 DNA reads TGTGCCACGCAGATCCCCTACGAGCAGTACTTC. It translates to CATQIPYEQYF.

This clonotype was observed a handful of times. The chain has TRBV12-3 or TRBV12-4 and TRBJ1-1; the D is unclear. This CDR3 is 13 amino acids long. V gave up 0 bases and J gave up 8 bases, with 10 bases separating them. The CDR3 reads CASSLAGGPEAFF. The CDR3, as DNA: TGTGCCAGCAGTTTAGCAGGAGGTCCCGAAGCTTTCTTT.

V gene TRBV19 combines with J gene TRBJ2-6; D is unresolved. CDR3 size: 15 residues. Trimming took off 7 bases at V and 0 bases at J, with 10 bases between the two ends. Germline V gives CDR1 LNHDA, CDR2 SQIVND (reference sequence). The CDR3 sequence: CASTPETSGANVLTF. Written as DNA, the CDR3 is TGTGCCAGTACCCCGGAGACCTCTGGGGCCAACGTCCTGACTTTC.

The chain employs TRBV7-8 and TRBJ2-5, with 8 bases that match TRBD2. The length of the CDR3 is 15 residues. V gave up 2 bases and J gave up 4 bases; unmatched junction bases: 6. The germline gives CDR1 SGHVS, CDR2 FQNEAQ. The CDR3 loop reads CASSLSRGGRETQYF. The CDR3 DNA sequence: TGTGCCAGCAGCTTATCCCGGGGGGGGCGAGAGACCCAGTACTTC.

This clonotype appeared once. The rearrangement uses TRBV20-1 and TRBJ2-7, with D possibly TRBD2 on 6 matching bases. The CDR3 has 13 residues. Germline V lookup: CDR1 DFQATT, CDR2 SNEGSKA (reference sequence). Trimming stripped 5 bases from V and 1 base from J, with 12 bases between. CDR3 sequence (DNA): TGCAGTGCTGGAGGGACTTTATCCTACGAGCAGTACTTC. Protein sequence: CSAGGTLSYEQYF.

This clonotype has a single count. The chain is built from TRBV29-1 and TRBJ2-7; 9 bases line up with TRBD1. V was clipped by 3 bases and J by 4 bases; unmatched bases: 4. This CDR3 region has 13 residues. Germline CDR1 reads SQVTM; CDR2 reads ANQGSEA. The CDR3 sequence: CSVDGTGLYEQYF. CDR3 nucleotides: TGCAGCGTTGATGGGACAGGGCTGTACGAGCAGTACTTC.

This rearrangement joins TRBV25-1 to TRBJ1-3; D gene unclear. This CDR3 has 14 residues. V was clipped by 4 bases and J by 0 bases, with 7 bases between them. The V gene's germline CDR1 is MGHDK and CDR2 SYGVNS. DNA of the CDR3: TGTGCCAGCAGTGCGACCTCCTCTGGAAACACCATATATTTT. Translation gives CASSATSSGNTIYF.

This clonotype occurred once. The rearrangement joins TRBV7-9 to TRBJ2-7; perhaps D is TRBD1 or TRBD2 (6 bases each). Per germline, CDR1 SEHNR and CDR2 FQNEAQ (reference sequence). The V end was cut by 5 bases, the J end by 4 bases, with 21 bases between. This CDR3 comprises 16 residues. The CDR3 is CASSVGGQGPVYEQYF. The DNA for the CDR3 is TGTGCCAGCAGCGTAGGGGGGCAGGGGCCGGTGTACGAGCAGTACTTC.

A word on this clonotype: One end of the junction varies from germline; a read error may be responsible. The chain joins TRBV7-9 to TRBJ2-7; D not resolved. Germline CDR1 reads SEHNR; CDR2 reads FQNEAQ (reference sequence). The CDR3 totals 11 residues. DNA for the CDR3: TGTGCCAGCAACTTATTGGACGAGCAGTACTTC. It yields the protein CASNLLDEQYF.

This chain links TRBV6-1 with TRBJ1-5, with 9 bases identical to TRBD1. V shed 2 bases and J 6 bases; nucleotides not matched to a gene: 2. CDR3 length: 14 residues. Germline values: CDR1 MNHNS, CDR2 SASEGT. The CDR3 coding sequence is TGTGCCAGCAGTGAATTGGACAGGGGTCAGCCCCAGCATTTT. The encoded protein is CASSELDRGQPQHF.

This clonotype was observed many times. The chain uses TRBV7-9 and TRBJ1-1; the match to TRBD1 covers 8 bases. The CDR3 is 13 residues long. Germline V gives CDR1 SEHNR, CDR2 FQNEAQ (reference sequence). J lost 4 bases, V lost 8 bases, and 6 bases had no gene match. The CDR3 DNA reads TGTGCCAGCTCGAACAGGGGGAGCACTGAAGCTTTCTTT. It is translated as CASSNRGSTEAFF.

The chain employs TRBV12-3 or TRBV12-4 and TRBJ2-7, with 7 bases aligning to TRBD1. With 11 bases clipped from V and 6 bases from J, the junction kept 7 bases outside the gene matches. This CDR3 has 11 amino acids. CDR3 sequence (DNA): TGTGCCGGCACAGGGGCGGGCGAGCAGTACTTC. Translating it yields CAGTGAGEQYF.

A word on this clonotype: A far more abundant clone sits one base away, making this likely a read error. This CDR3 is missing its conserved last phenylalanine or tryptophan, likely due to a read error. The rearrangement links TRBV7-6 to TRBJ1-1, with D unresolved. Trimming took 1 base from V and 2 from J, leaving 8 bases between them. Germline V gene lookup returns CDR1 SGHVS and CDR2 FNYEAQ. The CDR3 has 14 residues. CDR3 sequence (DNA): TGTGCCAGCAGCTTAGTGGCGGGCAACACTGAAGCTTTCCTT. It encodes CASSLVAGNTEAFL.

This clonotype was counted only a few times. The chain recombines TRBV20-1 with TRBJ1-1; D not resolved. The V end was cut by 5 bases, the J end by 1 base, with 14 bases between. The CDR3 contains 14 residues. Germline CDR1 and CDR2: DFQATT and SNEGSKA (reference sequence). CDR3 in DNA: TGCAGTGCTTCGGAGGCGCGGACGAACACTGAAGCTTTCTTT. It codes for CSASEARTNTEAFF.

The genes are TRBV2 and TRBJ1-1; D not resolved. This CDR3 region has 13 residues. Trimming stripped 8 bases from V and 1 base from J, with 11 bases between. CDR1 and CDR2 from the germline V gene are SNHLY and FYNNEI. CDR3 bases: TGTGCCAGCTCACAACAGACGAACACTGAAGCTTTCTTT. Its protein product is CASSQQTNTEAFF.

The genes are TRBV7-9 and TRBJ2-5; the D is unclear. The CDR3 extends over 15 amino acids. The V gene's germline CDR1 is SEHNR and CDR2 FQNEAQ (reference sequence). V was trimmed by 2 bases and J by 2 bases, leaving 12 bases between them. CDR3 protein: CASSLTGGGQETQYF. The DNA of the CDR3 is TGTGCCAGCAGCTTAACGGGTGGCGGACAAGAGACCCAGTACTTC.

This clonotype was seen a few times. The J gene is TRBJ1-5, the V gene TRBV19; TRBD1 agrees at 9 bases. The germline V gene has CDR1 LNHDA and CDR2 SQIVND (reference sequence). There are 15 residues in the CDR3. Trimming at V came to 6 bases and at J to 5 bases, leaving 8 bases not matched to a gene. The CDR3, as DNA: TGTGCCAGTAGGCAACCGGGACAGGGCCATCAGCCCCAGCATTTT. It specifies CASRQPGQGHQPQHF. Using reference TRBV19 and TRBJ1-5 for the parts outside the CDR3, the full variable domain is DGGITQSPKYLFRKEGQNVTLSCEQNLNHDAMYWYRQDPGQGLRLIYYSQIVNDFQKGDIAEGYSVSREKKESFPLTVTSAQKNPTAFYLCASRQPGQGHQPQHFGDGTRLSIL.

Comment on this clonotype: A much larger clonotype is one base distant, so this may be a read error. The J gene is TRBJ2-7, the V gene TRBV7-8; D call uncertain. V was shortened by 4 bases and J by 2 bases, with 12 bases between the two germline ends. Looked up from germline, CDR1 is SGHVS and CDR2 is FQNEAQ. This CDR3 contains 14 residues. The CDR3 coding sequence is TGTGCCAGCAGCTCCCAGACCGACGCCTACGAGCAGTACTTC. This codes for CASSSQTDAYEQYF.

Comments on this clonotype: This could be a read error, since a much larger clone is one nucleotide away. Because the CDR3 is missing its conserved closing phenylalanine or tryptophan, this is likely a read error. The chain couples TRBV29-1 to TRBJ1-1; tentative D call: TRBD1 (5 bases). Germline CDR1 reads SQVTM; CDR2 reads ANQGSEA. The CDR3 totals 13 residues. Between the trimmed V and J ends, which lost 7 bases and 3 bases, there was a span of 15 bases. The CDR3 protein is CSAAPGRHTEAFI. The CDR3 nucleotides read TGCAGCGCAGCCCCAGGGAGGCACACTGAAGCTTTCATT.

The chain couples TRBV11-1 to TRBJ1-5; D gene ambiguous. V was pared by 2 bases and J by 8 bases, with 7 bases between. The CDR3 has 12 residues. Germline V gene lookup returns CDR1 SGHAT and CDR2 FQDESV (reference sequence). CDR3 region: CASSLSDEPQHF. CDR3 DNA: TGTGCCAGCAGCTTATCCGATGAGCCCCAGCATTTT.